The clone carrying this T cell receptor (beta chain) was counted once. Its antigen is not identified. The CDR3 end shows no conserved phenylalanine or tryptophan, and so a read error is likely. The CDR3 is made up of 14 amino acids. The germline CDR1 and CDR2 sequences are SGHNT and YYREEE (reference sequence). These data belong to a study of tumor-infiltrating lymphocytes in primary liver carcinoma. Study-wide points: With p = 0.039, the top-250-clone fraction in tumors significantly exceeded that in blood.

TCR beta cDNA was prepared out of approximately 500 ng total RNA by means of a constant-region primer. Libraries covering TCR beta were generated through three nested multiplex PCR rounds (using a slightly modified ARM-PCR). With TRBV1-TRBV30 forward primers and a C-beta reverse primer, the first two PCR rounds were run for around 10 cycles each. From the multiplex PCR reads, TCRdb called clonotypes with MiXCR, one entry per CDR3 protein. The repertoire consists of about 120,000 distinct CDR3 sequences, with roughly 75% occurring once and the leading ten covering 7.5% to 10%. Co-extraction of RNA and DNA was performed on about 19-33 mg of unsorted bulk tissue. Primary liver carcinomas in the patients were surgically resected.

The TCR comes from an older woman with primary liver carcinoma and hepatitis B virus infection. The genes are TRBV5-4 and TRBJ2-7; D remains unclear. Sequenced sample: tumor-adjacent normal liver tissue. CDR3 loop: CASSLEMVPYEQYL. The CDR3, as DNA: TGTGCCAGTAGCTTGGAGATGGTGCCCTACGAGCAGTACCTC.